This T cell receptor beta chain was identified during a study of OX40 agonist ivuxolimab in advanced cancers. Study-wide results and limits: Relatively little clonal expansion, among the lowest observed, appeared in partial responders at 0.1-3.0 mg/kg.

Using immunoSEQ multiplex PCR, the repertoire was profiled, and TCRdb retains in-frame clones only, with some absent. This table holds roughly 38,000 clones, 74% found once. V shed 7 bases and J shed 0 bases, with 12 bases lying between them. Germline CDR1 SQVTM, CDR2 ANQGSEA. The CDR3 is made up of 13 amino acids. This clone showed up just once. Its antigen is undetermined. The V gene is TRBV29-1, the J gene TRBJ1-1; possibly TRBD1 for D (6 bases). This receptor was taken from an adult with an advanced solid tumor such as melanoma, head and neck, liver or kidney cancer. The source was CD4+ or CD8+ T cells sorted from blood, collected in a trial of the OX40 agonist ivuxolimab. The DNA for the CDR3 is TGCAGCGGGATTGGACAGCTGAACACTGAAGCTTTCTTT. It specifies CSGIGQLNTEAFF.